The 15 T cell receptor beta chains below all came from one sample that was sequenced in a study of regulatory T cells in long-lasting Graves disease. With iRepertoire HTBI primers and Arm-PCR of CDR3 regions, TCR beta libraries were built. TCRdb ran MiXCR on the multiplex PCR reads and lists one entry per CDR3 protein. The sample shows 530,000 or so distinct CDR3 sequences, about 15% of them seen only once. Time point given: newly diagnosed GD, antithyroid drugs for less than 3 months. The authors made the TCR library using RNA they extracted from PBMCs. The data were also submitted as part of a second study, on T cells in Graves' hyperthyroidism and ophthalmopathy.

The sequencing here drew on peripheral blood mononuclear cells (PBMCs), taken at new diagnosis, from a patient treated with antithyroid drugs. The receptors here all came from a man between 18 and 29 years old with Graves disease.

This clonotype was recorded a few times. The chain couples TRBV30 to TRBJ2-3; 9 bases match TRBD2. Per germline, CDR1 GTSNPN and CDR2 SVGIG (reference sequence). This CDR3 is built from 16 residues. Trimming took 5 bases from V and 0 from J; bases not matched to a gene: 9. CDR3 DNA: TGTGCCTGGGGGGCAGGACTAGCGCGAAGCACAGATACGCAGTATTTT. This translates into CAWGAGLARSTDTQYF.

This clonotype was found many times. This chain joins TRBV10-3 and TRBJ1-2; tentative D call: TRBD1 (6 bases). This CDR3 has 14 amino acids. Germline CDR1 and CDR2: ENHRY and SYGVKD. V was clipped by 3 bases and J by 8 bases, with 16 bases between them. CDR3 nucleotides: TGTGCCATCAGTGACGCGACAGGACCGAGAGGCTACACCTTC. This translates into CAISDATGPRGYTF.

This clonotype was detected ten times or more. The chain has TRBV30 and TRBJ2-1; D gene unclear. This CDR3 is built from 9 residues. Trimming took off 4 bases at V and 12 bases at J, with 7 bases between the two ends. CDR1 GTSNPN and CDR2 SVGIG come from the germline V gene (reference sequence). The CDR3: CAWTAGQFF. The CDR3 nucleotides read TGTGCCTGGACGGCAGGGCAGTTCTTC.

At least ten counts were recorded for this clonotype. V and J are TRBV30 and TRBJ2-5; D tentatively fits TRBD1 or TRBD2 (6 bases each). CDR3 size: 15 residues. V gave up 0 bases and J gave up 5 bases, with 16 bases separating them. Per germline, CDR1 GTSNPN and CDR2 SVGIG (reference sequence). Written as DNA, the CDR3 is TGTGCCTGGAGTGTACTAGGGGGGAGTGGTGAGACCCAGTACTTC. Translating it yields CAWSVLGGSGETQYF.

This clonotype was seen many times. The chain combines TRBV5-1 with TRBJ2-3; 9 bases align to TRBD2. The CDR3 is 15 amino acids. J was trimmed by 3 bases and V by 9 bases; bases with no gene match: 11. CDR1 is SGHRS and CDR2 is YFSETQ in the germline V gene. This CDR3 is CATQVAGEVTDTQYF. As DNA, the CDR3 is TGCGCCACCCAAGTAGCGGGAGAGGTGACAGATACGCAGTATTTT.

This clonotype was seen a handful of times. This chain joins TRBV5-1 and TRBJ2-5; D is undetermined. The germline V gene has CDR1 SGHRS and CDR2 YFSETQ. The CDR3 covers 13 residues. The V gene lost 4 bases and the J gene lost 2 bases, with 9 bases spanning the gap. The CDR3 DNA follows: TGCGCCAGCAGCCACTTCGGTCAAGAGACCCAGTACTTC. Its translation: CASSHFGQETQYF.

This clonotype was recorded a few times. This chain uses TRBV5-1 with TRBJ2-7, with D tentatively TRBD1 or TRBD2 (5 bases each). Germline CDR1 is SGHRS and CDR2 is YFSETQ. V dropped 4 bases and J dropped 5 bases, with 19 bases sitting between them. This CDR3 comprises 15 residues. In nucleotides, the CDR3 is TGCGCCAGCAGCATGCCGGAAAGAGGGGTCAACGAGCAGTACTTC. This translates into CASSMPERGVNEQYF.

Comments on this clonotype: The junction does not match germline at one end; this may be a read error. The chain uses TRBV6-1 and TRBJ2-1; perhaps TRBD1 as D (6 bases). The V gene's germline CDR1 is MNHNS and CDR2 SASEGT. The CDR3 is 16 residues long. As DNA, the CDR3 is TGTGCCAGCAGCCAGGGGTCGGGGTTCTCCTACAGTGAGCAGTTCTTC. Protein sequence: CASSQGSGFSYSEQFF.

This clonotype was recorded at least ten times. This rearrangement joins TRBV11-1 to TRBJ2-4; weak D call: TRBD1 (6 bases). This CDR3 is 14 amino acids long. In germline, CDR1 is SGHAT, CDR2 FQDESV (reference sequence). V lost 5 bases, J lost 7 bases, and 15 bases lay in between. The CDR3 DNA follows: TGTGCCAGCAGCCTACAGGGAATGGGGAACATTCAGTACTTC. Its translation: CASSLQGMGNIQYF.

Only one count was recorded for this clonotype. The chain recombines TRBV5-6 with TRBJ2-5; TRBD2 agrees at 10 bases. The CDR3 spans 16 residues. The V segment lost 1 base and the J segment 5 bases; nucleotides outside the gene matches: 8. Per germline, CDR1 SGHDT and CDR2 YYEEEE. The CDR3 nucleotides read TGTGCCAGCAGCTTGAGGGTAGCGGGAGGCTTGGAGACCCAGTACTTC. This translates into CASSLRVAGGLETQYF.

This clonotype was seen ten or more times. The V call is TRBV6-1, the J call TRBJ2-1, with 8 bases matching TRBD2. V lost 6 bases, J lost 9 bases, and 13 bases stayed unmatched. The CDR3 is made up of 15 amino acids. Germline V CDR1 and CDR2: MNHNS, SASEGT. DNA for the CDR3: TGTGCCAGCAGGAAATCCGGGACTAGTAATACTGAGCAGTTCTTC. Amino acid sequence: CASRKSGTSNTEQFF.

This clonotype has ten or more counts. The chain employs TRBV5-1 and TRBJ2-3, with D uncertain. Trimming removed 0 bases at V and 6 bases at J, with 14 bases between. Germline V CDR1 and CDR2: SGHRS, YFSETQ. This CDR3 spans 15 amino acids. In nucleotides, the CDR3 is TGCGCCAGCAGCTTGGTGTCCCCGGCAGACGATACGCAGTATTTT. This sequence encodes CASSLVSPADDTQYF.

There are many counts of this clonotype. Here the CDR3 DNA reads TGTGCCAGCAGTTCTCCGGGCCTCTCCTACGAGCAGTACTTC. This gives the protein CASSSPGLSYEQYF. The chain joins TRBV28 to TRBJ2-7; D ambiguous. V dropped 4 bases and J dropped 0 bases, with 10 bases sitting between them. Germline CDR1 reads MDHEN; CDR2 reads SYDVKM. The CDR3 totals 14 residues.

Many counts were recorded for this clonotype. The chain carries TRBV12-3 or TRBV12-4 and TRBJ2-6; no firm D call. CDR3 length equals 14 residues. Trimming took off 10 bases at V and 1 base at J, with 11 bases between the two ends. Here the CDR3 DNA reads TGTGCCACCAGCGATCGATCTGGGGCCAACGTCCTGACTTTC. Its translation: CATSDRSGANVLTF.

This clonotype has a handful of counts. CDR3: CSAPTPSRPYEQFF. The CDR3 coding sequence is TGCAGTGCTCCCACCCCTAGTAGGCCGTACGAGCAGTTCTTC. J is TRBJ2-1 and V is TRBV20-1, with D uncertain. CDR3 length equals 14 residues. Germline values: CDR1 DFQATT, CDR2 SNEGSKA (reference sequence). Trimming took off 5 bases at V and 10 bases at J, with 21 bases between the two ends.